These 17 T cell receptor beta chains came from one sample sequenced in a study of beta chain features in type 1 diabetes. The investigators reverse transcribed all of the isolated RNA, so they sequenced expressed TCRB transcripts. Generated by immunoSEQ multiplex PCR, the TCRdb table keeps only in-frame clones and is missing some. The repertoire includes 250,000 to 350,000 clones, 14% of them detected once, and under 8.5% sits in the top ten. What was sequenced was central memory CD4+ T cells from blood. Receptors originate from a man younger than 45 in good health.

V usage is TRBV6-1 and J usage is TRBJ1-5, with D hard to call. V lost 0 bases and J 7 bases, leaving 7 bases between the germline ends. In germline, CDR1 is MNHNS, CDR2 SASEGT. The CDR3 runs to 13 residues. CDR3 in amino acids: CASSEASAQPQHF. The CDR3 region has the DNA TGTGCCAGCAGTGAAGCCTCGGCGCAGCCCCAGCATTTT.

This clone has just a few counts. This specimen includes other DNA sequences encoding the same CDR3. The chain links TRBV9 to TRBJ2-5; D is unresolved. Trimming took off 5 bases at V and 5 bases at J, with 10 bases between the two ends. The CDR3 contains 12 residues. Germline CDR1 is SGDLS and CDR2 is YYNGEE. The CDR3 coding sequence is TGTGCCAGCAGTTTAGGAGTGGAGACCCAGTACTTC. Protein product: CASSLGVETQYF.

The chain recombines TRBV29-1 with TRBJ1-2, with D hard to call. CDR3 size: 14 residues. CDR1 SQVTM and CDR2 ANQGSEA come from the germline V gene. With 2 bases removed from V and 10 bases from J, the gap between germline ends came to 20 bases. CDR3 DNA sequence: TGCAGCGTTGAACTTCTTGGCCCATATAAGGACTACACCTTC. This codes for CSVELLGPYKDYTF.

V usage is TRBV5-1 and J usage is TRBJ2-1; D remains ambiguous. CDR3 size: 15 residues. Germline V gives CDR1 SGHRS, CDR2 YFSETQ. V was clipped by 0 bases and J by 6 bases, with 13 bases between them. The CDR3 sequence is CASSLGPPRGNEQFF. The CDR3 nucleotides read TGCGCCAGCAGCTTGGGACCCCCACGAGGCAATGAGCAGTTCTTC.

The chain carries TRBV11-3 and TRBJ2-3; D might be TRBD2 (5 bases). CDR3 size: 15 residues. Germline V gives CDR1 SGHNT, CDR2 YENEEA. Trimming took 5 bases from V and 2 from J, leaving 14 bases between them. The CDR3 DNA reads TGTGCCAGCAGCCCCGCGGGCAGCAACACAGATACGCAGTATTTT. It is translated as CASSPAGSNTDTQYF.

This clone was seen only a few times. The chain's CDR3 is CASRQAGTTETQYF. The CDR3 DNA is TGTGCCAGCAGACAAGCCGGGACAACGGAGACCCAGTACTTC. The chain carries TRBV6-1 and TRBJ2-5, with D tentatively TRBD1 (6 bases). The CDR3 spans 14 residues. CDR1 and CDR2 from the germline V gene are MNHNS and SASEGT. V was trimmed by 6 bases and J by 5 bases, leaving 16 bases between them.

J is TRBJ1-2 and V is TRBV6-1, with 7 bases aligning to TRBD1. The CDR3 loop spans 15 amino acids. V lost 1 base, J lost 3 bases, and 5 bases stayed unmatched. Germline V gene lookup returns CDR1 MNHNS and CDR2 SASEGT. CDR3 nucleotides: TGTGCCAGCAGTGAAGGCAGGGGGATCGACTATGGCTACACCTTC. Translated, it gives CASSEGRGIDYGYTF.

As regards this clone: The junction and the germline gene differ at one end; a read error may be behind it. The chain combines TRBV11-2 with TRBJ1-5, with D possibly matching TRBD1 (6 bases). CDR3 length: 15 residues. The germline CDR1 and CDR2 sequences are SGHAT and FQNNGV. CDR3 in amino acids: CASSQDRTIYQPQHF. The CDR3 nucleotides are TGCGCCAGCAGCCAAGACAGGACAATCTATCAGCCCCAGCATTTT.

This clone has a handful of counts. This chain connects TRBV5-1 to TRBJ2-7; 11 bases align to TRBD2. The CDR3 covers 17 residues. Germline V gene sequence: CDR1 SGHRS, CDR2 YFSETQ. V dropped 4 bases and J dropped 2; count of bases not matched to a gene: 11. The CDR3 nucleotides are TGCGCCAGCAGCGGTGGACTAGCGGGTTCTCCTCCCTACGAGCAGTACTTC. Amino acids: CASSGGLAGSPPYEQYF.

This clone was seen only a few times. The rearrangement joins TRBV6-6 to TRBJ2-7; possibly TRBD2 for D (6 bases). Trimming stripped 0 bases from V and 2 bases from J, with 8 bases between. The germline V gene encodes CDR1 MNHNY and CDR2 SVGAGI (reference sequence). This CDR3 has 14 residues. The CDR3 reads CASSYSRGTYEQYV. CDR3 DNA: TGTGCCAGCAGTTACTCTCGGGGGACCTACGAGCAGTACGTC.

V usage is TRBV4-3 and J usage is TRBJ2-3; D not certain. The CDR3 covers 16 residues. In germline, CDR1 is LGHNA, CDR2 YSLEER. V lost 0 bases, J lost 0 bases, and 10 bases lay in between. In DNA, the CDR3 is TGCGCCAGCAGCCAAGATGTAGGCTCTAGCACAGATACGCAGTATTTT. It encodes CASSQDVGSSTDTQYF.

This clone has a handful of counts. The gene calls are TRBV7-3 and TRBJ2-3; D call uncertain. The CDR3 contains 15 residues. From germline, CDR1 is SGHTA and CDR2 FQGTGA. With 5 bases removed from V and 3 bases from J, the gap between germline ends came to 15 bases. DNA for the CDR3: TGTGCCAGCAGCCCCGGCGTACGAGCGACAGATACGCAGTATTTT. Translating it yields CASSPGVRATDTQYF.

The V and J genes are TRBV5-5 and TRBJ2-5; D uncertain. Trimming took 1 base from V and 4 from J, leaving 8 bases between them. Germline V lookup: CDR1 SGHKS, CDR2 YYEKEE (reference sequence). The CDR3 is made up of 13 amino acids. CDR3 amino acids: CASSLIRGETQYF. For the CDR3, the DNA is TGTGCCAGCAGCTTGATACGCGGAGAGACCCAGTACTTC.

This clone was counted between two and nine times. The rearrangement links TRBV14 to TRBJ2-7; no clear D. This CDR3 comprises 15 residues. V lost 0 bases to trimming and J lost 1 base, with 10 bases between them. Germline CDR1 SGHDN, CDR2 FVKESK. The CDR3, as DNA: TGTGCCAGCAGCCAAGATCCATTCCGATCCTACGAGCAGTACTTC. This encodes CASSQDPFRSYEQYF.

The rearrangement links TRBV5-4 to TRBJ2-5; possible D gene TRBD1, 5 bases. The V and J ends lost 4 bases and 5 bases respectively, with 21 bases between them. The CDR3 extends over 16 amino acids. The germline CDR1 and CDR2 sequences are SGHNT and YYREEE (reference sequence). The CDR3 DNA sequence: TGTGCCAGCAGCCAAGGGCGGCGAAATAAGGGGGAGACCCAGTACTTC. Amino acids: CASSQGRRNKGETQYF.

CDR3 loop: CASSGDRGHEQFF. The CDR3 nucleotides are TGTGCCAGCAGTGGAGACAGGGGCCATGAGCAGTTCTTC. The chain combines TRBV2 with TRBJ2-1, with TRBD1 identical over 8 bases. The CDR3 totals 13 residues. Germline CDR1 is SNHLY and CDR2 is FYNNEI. With 4 bases clipped from V and 8 bases from J, the junction kept 4 bases outside the gene matches. Together with reference TRBV2 and TRBJ2-1, the CDR3 gives the full variable domain: EPEVTQTPSHQVTQMGQEVILRCVPISNHLYFYWYRQILGQKVEFLVSFYNNEISEKSEIFDDQFSVERPDGSNFTLKIRSTKLEDSAMYFCASSGDRGHEQFFGPGTRLTVL.

This clone occurred a few times. The chain employs TRBV2 and TRBJ2-1; TRBD2 matches at 10 bases. J gave up 10 bases and V 1 base, and 10 bases lay outside the gene matches. Per the germline V gene, CDR1 is SNHLY and CDR2 is FYNNEI. The CDR3 sequence is 16 residues long. This CDR3 reads CASSEVRASGRWEQFF. CDR3 DNA sequence: TGTGCCAGCAGTGAAGTGCGGGCTAGCGGGAGATGGGAGCAGTTCTTC.